This T cell receptor beta chain was obtained from a study of OX40 agonist ivuxolimab in advanced cancers. Study findings and constraints: CD4+ and CD8+ blood T cells expanded clonally by week 6 at 0.1 to 3.0 mg/kg.

Produced via immunoSEQ multiplex PCR; TCRdb's table is partial and in-frame only. The sample includes fewer than 60,000 clones, around 85% seen only once; the top ten take 11% to 15%. Germline V gene data show CDR1 as SGHAT and CDR2 as FQNNGV. The CDR3 runs 12 residues. V was trimmed by 5 bases and J by 8 bases, leaving 7 bases between them. Turning to this clone: Antigen unknown.

The specimen was CD4+ or CD8+ T cells sorted from blood, collected in a trial of the OX40 agonist ivuxolimab. This clonotype was sampled from an adult with an advanced solid tumor such as melanoma, head and neck, liver or kidney cancer. The rearrangement uses TRBV11-2 and TRBJ1-6; D is undetermined. The CDR3 sequence is CASSLDDSPLHF. The CDR3 region has the DNA TGTGCCAGCAGCCTGGACGATTCACCCCTCCACTTT.